The 25 T cell receptor beta chains below were found in one sample sequenced in a study of T cell responses to AZD1222 COVID-19 vaccine. Profiling relied on immunoSEQ multiplex PCR, and the TCRdb table lists in-frame clones only, not all of them. The data contain under 200,000 clones, 90% to 95% of them singletons. The sequencing used peripheral blood, collected on day 0 of MenACWY control vaccination. The receptors shown here come from an adult in good health.

V and J are TRBV2 and TRBJ1-1; perhaps TRBD1 as D (5 bases). The CDR3 spans 14 residues. Germline V gene sequence: CDR1 SNHLY, CDR2 FYNNEI. V was cut by 4 bases and J by 4 bases, with 13 bases left in between. The CDR3 loop reads CASSARQGRTEAFF. CDR3 nucleotides: TGTGCCAGCAGTGCGAGGCAGGGACGCACTGAAGCTTTCTTT.

This clone was counted only a few times. This CDR3 is also generated by other DNA sequences in the sample. The rearrangement joins TRBV30 to TRBJ1-5; D call uncertain. Germline assignment: CDR1 GTSNPN and CDR2 SVGIG (reference sequence). The CDR3 has 13 residues. V was cut by 3 bases and J by 1 base, with 7 bases left in between. The CDR3 region has the DNA TGTGCCTGGAGCCCGGACAGCAATCAGCCCCAGCATTTT. It translates to CAWSPDSNQPQHF.

The rearrangement joins TRBV9 to TRBJ1-3, with 8 nucleotides matching TRBD1. This CDR3 spans 14 amino acids. Unmatched junction bases numbered 2, after V lost 4 bases and J lost 2 bases. Germline values: CDR1 SGDLS, CDR2 YYNGEE. CDR3 protein: CASSSTGAGNTIYF. CDR3 nucleotide sequence: TGTGCCAGCAGCTCGACAGGGGCTGGAAACACCATATATTTT.

This chain connects TRBV19 to TRBJ1-4; 9 bases match TRBD1. CDR3 length: 14 amino acids. Unmatched junction bases numbered 7, after V lost 6 bases and J lost 8 bases. CDR1 is LNHDA, CDR2 SQIVND, per germline (reference sequence). CDR3 sequence reads: CASSRTGADEKLFF. The DNA for the CDR3 is TGTGCCAGTAGCCGGACAGGGGCCGACGAAAAACTGTTTTTT. Complete variable domain (other parts from reference TRBV19 and TRBJ1-4): DGGITQSPKYLFRKEGQNVTLSCEQNLNHDAMYWYRQDPGQGLRLIYYSQIVNDFQKGDIAEGYSVSREKKESFPLTVTSAQKNPTAFYLCASSRTGADEKLFFGSGTQLSVL.

V gene TRBV27 combines with J gene TRBJ1-4, with 9 bases aligning to TRBD1. Looked up from germline, CDR1 is MNHEY and CDR2 is SMNVEV (reference sequence). Unmatched junction bases numbered 13, after V lost 8 bases and J lost 0 bases. This CDR3 is built from 18 residues. CDR3 coding DNA: TGTGCCAGCCCGCCCGGGGACAGGGTTCGGGCAACTAATGAAAAACTGTTTTTT. Translating it yields CASPPGDRVRATNEKLFF.

The rearrangement joins TRBV3-1 (or the pseudogene TRBV3-2) to TRBJ1-2; TRBD1 matches 9 bases. Germline loops: CDR1 LGHDT, CDR2 YNNKEL (reference sequence). Trimming took 0 bases from V and 6 from J; bases not matched to a gene: 8. CDR3 length: 16 amino acids. CDR3 protein: CASSQDWTGVPHGYTF. The CDR3 bases are TGTGCCAGCAGCCAAGACTGGACAGGGGTCCCTCATGGCTACACCTTC.

V gene TRBV9 combines with J gene TRBJ2-3; 8 nucleotides align to TRBD2. Germline CDR1 and CDR2: SGDLS and YYNGEE. Trimming took 4 bases from V and 0 from J; bases not matched to a gene: 10. The CDR3 covers 17 residues. CDR3 nucleotides: TGTGCCAGCAGCACCCGAACTAGCGGACTTAGCACAGATACGCAGTATTTT. This sequence encodes CASSTRTSGLSTDTQYF.

The V and J genes are TRBV14 and TRBJ2-2; 8 bases match TRBD1. The germline CDR1 and CDR2 sequences are SGHDN and FVKESK. Germline trimming cut 6 bases from V and 4 bases from J; bases unmatched to any gene: 7. This CDR3 is built from 15 residues. The CDR3: CASRAGGAGTGELFF. CDR3 coding DNA: TGTGCCAGCAGGGCAGGGGGCGCGGGCACCGGGGAGCTGTTTTTT.

The gene calls are TRBV6-2 or TRBV6-3 and TRBJ1-5; D perhaps matches TRBD1 (5 bases). V shed 5 bases and J shed 0 bases, with 11 bases lying between them. The CDR3 consists of 15 residues. The germline CDR1 and CDR2 sequences are MNHEY and SVGEGT. The CDR3 reads CASSQGLNSNQPQHF. The CDR3 nucleotides are TGTGCCAGCAGTCAGGGATTGAATAGCAATCAGCCCCAGCATTTT.

This clone was seen once. The chain has TRBV21-1 and TRBJ2-7; the DNA was not compared with TRBD1, the D call given in the table. TRBV21-1 is a recognized pseudogene. The CDR3 extends over 14 amino acids. DNA for the CDR3: TGTGCCAGCAGCAAGGGACAGGGGACCTACGAGCAGTACTTC. It yields the protein CASSKGQGTYEQYF.

The chain couples TRBV29-1 to TRBJ1-2, with 7 nucleotides matching TRBD1. The germline V gene encodes CDR1 SQVTM and CDR2 ANQGSEA. The CDR3 runs to 15 residues. J gave up 8 bases and V 1 base, and 13 bases lay outside the gene matches. CDR3 in amino acids: CSVEVKGASVGGYTF. In nucleotides, the CDR3 is TGCAGCGTTGAAGTGAAGGGGGCGTCGGTAGGCGGCTACACCTTC.

The chain has TRBV29-1 and TRBJ1-5; TRBD1 matches 9 bases. The germline gives CDR1 SQVTM, CDR2 ANQGSEA. The CDR3 is 15 residues long. V lost 6 bases to trimming and J lost 0 bases; unmatched junction nucleotides: 6. CDR3 bases: TGCAGCGTCGGCGACAGGGGGAATAGCAATCAGCCCCAGCATTTT. Residues: CSVGDRGNSNQPQHF.

This clone has only a few counts. The chain recombines TRBV2 with TRBJ1-6; D unclear. This CDR3 spans 14 amino acids. V dropped 2 bases and J dropped 7 bases, with 9 bases sitting between them. Germline values: CDR1 SNHLY, CDR2 FYNNEI. The CDR3 reads CASSEQTKNSPLHF. CDR3 nucleotides: TGTGCCAGCAGTGAACAGACTAAAAATTCACCCCTCCACTTT.

CDR3 protein: CASSPSWVGEQYF. CDR3 bases: TGTGCCAGCAGCCCAAGCTGGGTGGGGGAGCAGTACTTC. The rearrangement links TRBV3-1 (or the pseudogene TRBV3-2) to TRBJ2-7; D call uncertain. Trimming pared 4 bases from V and 7 bases from J, leaving 14 bases between. The CDR3 runs 13 residues. Germline values: CDR1 LGHDT, CDR2 YNNKEL (reference sequence).

This sequence joins TRBV27 and TRBJ1-1; no clear D gene. Germline-derived CDR1 and CDR2 are MNHEY and SMNVEV (reference sequence). V lost 10 bases, J lost 4 bases, and 10 bases lay in between. This CDR3 spans 11 amino acids. This CDR3 is CATQVGTEAFF. The CDR3 DNA is TGTGCCACCCAAGTCGGCACTGAAGCTTTCTTT.

This chain links TRBV5-1 with TRBJ1-1, with D unresolved. Germline CDR1 is SGHRS and CDR2 is YFSETQ. CDR3 length equals 17 residues. Trimming stripped 3 bases from V and 0 bases from J, with 18 bases between. CDR3 sequence reads: CASSWGGRASMNTEAFF. The CDR3 nucleotides are TGCGCCAGCAGCTGGGGTGGCCGCGCGAGCATGAACACTGAAGCTTTCTTT.

This chain joins TRBV27 and TRBJ1-5, with a possible D match to TRBD1 (5 bases). The CDR3 length is 15 residues. CDR1 is MNHEY, CDR2 SMNVEV, per germline (reference sequence). V lost 1 base and J lost 5, with 12 bases in between. The CDR3 DNA reads as TGTGCCAGCAGTTTATTCCGGGACCAACATCAGCCCCAGCATTTT. This encodes CASSLFRDQHQPQHF.

The chain is built from TRBV24-1 and TRBJ2-3, with 14 bases fitting TRBD2. V shed 4 bases and J 2 bases; nucleotides not matched to a gene: 10. CDR1 and CDR2 from the germline V gene are KGHDR and SFDVKD. This CDR3 has 19 residues. Here the CDR3 DNA reads TGTGCCACCAGTGACCCAGGGACTAGCGGGAGCCACTACACAGATACGCAGTATTTT. Residues: CATSDPGTSGSHYTDTQYF.

This chain connects TRBV30 to TRBJ2-1, with TRBD1 identical over 9 bases. This CDR3 spans 14 amino acids. CDR1 and CDR2 (germline): GTSNPN, SVGIG (reference sequence). Germline trimming cut 5 bases from V and 4 bases from J; bases unmatched to any gene: 6. CDR3 region: CAWVTGGLYNEQFF. The CDR3 nucleotides are TGTGCCTGGGTGACAGGGGGTTTATACAATGAGCAGTTCTTC.

The V gene is TRBV6-2 or TRBV6-3, the J gene TRBJ2-7; D is perhaps TRBD2 (6 bases). This CDR3 has 16 amino acids. V lost 5 bases to trimming and J lost 3 bases, with 20 bases between them. CDR1 and CDR2 (germline): MNHEY, SVGEGT. The CDR3 DNA reads as TGTGCCAGCAGTAGAATGGAGGGCAGGGCATTCTACGAGCAGTACTTC. Amino acid sequence: CASSRMEGRAFYEQYF.

This sequence joins TRBV19 and TRBJ1-1; no clear D gene. Germline-derived CDR1 and CDR2 are LNHDA and SQIVND (reference sequence). Trimming took off 5 bases at V and 4 bases at J, with 17 bases between the two ends. The CDR3 runs to 15 residues. The CDR3 DNA sequence: TGTGCCAGTAGTGTCGAGGCGGGGTGGGGCACTGAAGCTTTCTTT. Translated: CASSVEAGWGTEAFF.

CDR3 in amino acids: CASSLLGAIGNTIYF. The CDR3 DNA is TGTGCCAGCAGTTTACTAGGGGCAATCGGAAACACCATATATTTT. The V and J genes are TRBV27 and TRBJ1-3; D possibly corresponds to TRBD1 (5 bases). The CDR3 runs 15 residues. Germline V gene lookup returns CDR1 MNHEY and CDR2 SMNVEV (reference sequence). The germline V and J ends were trimmed by 2 bases and 4 bases, with 12 bases remaining between them.

This clone has more than one count but fewer than ten. The gene calls are TRBV11-2 and TRBJ2-2; D is uncertain. V dropped 5 bases and J dropped 11 bases, with 12 bases sitting between them. Germline V gene data show CDR1 as SGHAT and CDR2 as FQNNGV. The CDR3 has 12 residues. The CDR3 reads CASSRGPLELFF. CDR3 sequence (DNA): TGTGCCAGCAGCCGCGGACCTCTCGAGCTGTTTTTT.

This chain uses TRBV5-1 with TRBJ1-5, with D uncertain. Germline assignment: CDR1 SGHRS and CDR2 YFSETQ. The CDR3 runs to 13 residues. V gave up 3 bases and J gave up 4 bases, with 8 bases separating them. The CDR3 loop is CASSSDGNQPQHF. Written as DNA, the CDR3 is TGCGCCAGCAGCTCCGACGGAAATCAGCCCCAGCATTTT.

With regard to this clone: This CDR3 is also generated by other DNA sequences in the sample. The chain recombines TRBV27 with TRBJ2-7; 8 bases are shared with TRBD2. With 8 bases clipped from V and 2 bases from J, the junction kept 11 bases outside the gene matches. The V gene's germline CDR1 is MNHEY and CDR2 SMNVEV (reference sequence). This CDR3 contains 15 residues. The CDR3: CASRARGGPTYEQYF. In DNA form, the CDR3 reads TGTGCCAGCCGGGCACGGGGGGGGCCCACCTACGAGCAGTACTTC.